This T cell receptor beta chain was recorded in a study of glioma-infiltrating T cells after dendritic cell vaccination. Study summary: Autologous tumor lysate-pulsed dendritic cell vaccination was given between about 2003 and 2013.

Germline values: CDR1 GTSNPN, CDR2 SVGIG (reference sequence). The CDR3 has 9 amino acids. Trimming took off 8 bases at V and 7 bases at J, with 6 bases between the two ends. Details on this clone: Antigen specificity is unknown.

Amplification used 60 V beta primers and 13 J beta primers. The table came from immunoSEQ multiplex PCR; TCRdb's copy has only in-frame clones and leaves some out. The table lists about 82,000 clones, approximately 90% of them singletons. Before vaccination, two weeks after the third vaccination, and at progression, PBMC were collected. Study-level results: Few patients contributed both blood and tumor specimens.

V and J are TRBV30 and TRBJ1-5; D remains unclear. Sample: blood, taken before dendritic cell vaccination. The sequence was collected from a human donor with glioblastoma. DNA of the CDR3: TGTGCCCGCGGGCAGCCCCAGCATTTT. Translating it yields CARGQPQHF.